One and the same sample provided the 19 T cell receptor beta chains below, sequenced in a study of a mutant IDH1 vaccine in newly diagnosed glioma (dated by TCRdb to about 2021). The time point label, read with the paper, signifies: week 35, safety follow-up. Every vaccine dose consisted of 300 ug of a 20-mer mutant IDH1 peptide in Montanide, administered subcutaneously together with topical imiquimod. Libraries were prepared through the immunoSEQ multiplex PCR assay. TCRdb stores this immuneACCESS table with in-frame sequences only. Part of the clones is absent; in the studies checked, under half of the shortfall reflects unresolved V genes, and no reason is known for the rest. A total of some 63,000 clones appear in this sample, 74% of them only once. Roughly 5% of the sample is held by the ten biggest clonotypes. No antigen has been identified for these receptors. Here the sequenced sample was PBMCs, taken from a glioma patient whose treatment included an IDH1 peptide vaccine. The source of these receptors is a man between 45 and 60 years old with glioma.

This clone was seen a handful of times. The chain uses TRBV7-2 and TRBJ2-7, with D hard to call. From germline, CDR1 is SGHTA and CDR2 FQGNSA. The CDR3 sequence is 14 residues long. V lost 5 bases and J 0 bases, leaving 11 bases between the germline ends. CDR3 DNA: TGTGCCAGCAGCGTAGGTGGCACCTCCTACGAGCAGTACTTC. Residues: CASSVGGTSYEQYF.

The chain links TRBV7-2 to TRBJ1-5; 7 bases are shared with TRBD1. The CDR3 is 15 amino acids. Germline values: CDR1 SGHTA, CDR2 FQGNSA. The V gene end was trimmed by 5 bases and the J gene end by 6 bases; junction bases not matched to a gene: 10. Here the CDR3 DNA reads TGTGCCAGCAGCCTCTACAGGGGAAGCTCTCAGCCCCAGCATTTT. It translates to CASSLYRGSSQPQHF.

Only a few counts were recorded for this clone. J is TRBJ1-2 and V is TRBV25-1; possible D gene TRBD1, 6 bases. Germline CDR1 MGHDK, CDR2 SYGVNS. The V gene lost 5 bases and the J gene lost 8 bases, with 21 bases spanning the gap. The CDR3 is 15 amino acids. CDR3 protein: CASSPRFDTGTGYTF. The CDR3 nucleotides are TGTGCCAGCAGTCCACGTTTTGATACAGGGACCGGCTACACCTTC.

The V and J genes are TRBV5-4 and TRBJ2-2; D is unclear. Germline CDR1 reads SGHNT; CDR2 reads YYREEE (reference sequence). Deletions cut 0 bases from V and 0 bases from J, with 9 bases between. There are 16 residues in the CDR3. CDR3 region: CASSLDVGPNTGELFF. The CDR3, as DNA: TGTGCCAGCAGCTTGGACGTAGGGCCGAACACCGGGGAGCTGTTTTTT.

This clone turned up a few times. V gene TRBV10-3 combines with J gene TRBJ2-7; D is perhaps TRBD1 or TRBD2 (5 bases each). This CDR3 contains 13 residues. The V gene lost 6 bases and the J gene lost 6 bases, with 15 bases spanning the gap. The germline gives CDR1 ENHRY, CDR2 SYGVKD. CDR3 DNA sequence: TGTGCCATCAGCGGGACGGCTGAGGGCGAGCAGTACTTC. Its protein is CAISGTAEGEQYF.

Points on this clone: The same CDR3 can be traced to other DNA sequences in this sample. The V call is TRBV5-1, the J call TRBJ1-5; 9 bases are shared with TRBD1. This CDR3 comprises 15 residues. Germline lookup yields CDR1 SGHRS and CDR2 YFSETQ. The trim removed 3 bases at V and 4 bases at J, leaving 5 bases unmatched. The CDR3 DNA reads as TGCGCCAGCAGCTCCGGGACAGGGTTTAATCAGCCCCAGCATTTT. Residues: CASSSGTGFNQPQHF.

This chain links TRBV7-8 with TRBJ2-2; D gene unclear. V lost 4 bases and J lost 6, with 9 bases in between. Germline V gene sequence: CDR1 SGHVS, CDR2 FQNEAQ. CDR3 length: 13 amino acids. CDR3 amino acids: CASSSYEAGELFF. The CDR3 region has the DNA TGTGCCAGCAGCTCCTACGAGGCCGGGGAGCTGTTTTTT.

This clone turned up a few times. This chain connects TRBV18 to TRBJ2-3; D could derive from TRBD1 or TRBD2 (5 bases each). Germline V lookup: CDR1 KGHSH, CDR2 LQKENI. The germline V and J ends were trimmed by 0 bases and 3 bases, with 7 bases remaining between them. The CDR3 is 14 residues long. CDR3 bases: TGTGCCAGCTCACCACCGGGGGAAACAGATACGCAGTATTTT. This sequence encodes CASSPPGETDTQYF.

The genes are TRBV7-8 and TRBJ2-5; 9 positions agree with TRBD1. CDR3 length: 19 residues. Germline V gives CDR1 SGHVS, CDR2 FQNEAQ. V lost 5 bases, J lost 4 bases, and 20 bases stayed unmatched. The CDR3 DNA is TGTGCCAGCAGCCTTCTCCCCGGACCGGGACAGGGAGGAGGAGAGACCCAGTACTTC. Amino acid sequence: CASSLLPGPGQGGGETQYF. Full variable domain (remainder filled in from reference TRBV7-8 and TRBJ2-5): GAGVSQSPRYKVAKRGQDVALRCDPISGHVSLFWYQQALGQGPEFLTYFQNEAQLDKSGLPSDRFFAERPEGSVSTLKIQRTQQEDSAVYLCASSLLPGPGQGGGETQYFGPGTRLLVL.

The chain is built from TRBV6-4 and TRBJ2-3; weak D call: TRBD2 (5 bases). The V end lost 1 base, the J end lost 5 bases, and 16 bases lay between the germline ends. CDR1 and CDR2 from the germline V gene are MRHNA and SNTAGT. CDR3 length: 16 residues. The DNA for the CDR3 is TGTGCCAGCAGTGACTTACCGGACTTATCCCAAGATACGCAGTATTTT. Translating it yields CASSDLPDLSQDTQYF.

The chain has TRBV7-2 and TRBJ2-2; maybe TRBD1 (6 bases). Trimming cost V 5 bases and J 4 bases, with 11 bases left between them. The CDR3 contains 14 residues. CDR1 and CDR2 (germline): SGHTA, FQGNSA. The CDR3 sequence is CASSGTRSTGELFF. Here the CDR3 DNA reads TGTGCCAGCAGCGGGACAAGGAGCACCGGGGAGCTGTTTTTT.

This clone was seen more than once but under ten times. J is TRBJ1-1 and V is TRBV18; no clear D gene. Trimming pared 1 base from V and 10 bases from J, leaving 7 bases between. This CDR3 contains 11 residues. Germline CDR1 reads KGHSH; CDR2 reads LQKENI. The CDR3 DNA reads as TGTGCCAGCTCACCACAGGAGGGAGCTTTCTTT. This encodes CASSPQEGAFF. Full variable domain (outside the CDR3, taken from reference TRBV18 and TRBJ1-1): NAGVMQNPRHLVRRRGQEARLRCSPMKGHSHVYWYRQLPEEGLKFMVYLQKENIIDESGMPKERFSAEFPKEGPSILRIQQVVRGDSAAYFCASSPQEGAFFGQGTRLTVV.

The CDR3 reads CASSRWDTQYF. CDR3 bases: TGTGCCAGTAGTAGGTGGGATACGCAGTATTTT. This chain uses TRBV19 with TRBJ2-3; D gene ambiguous. V lost 4 bases to trimming and J lost 6 bases, with 5 bases between them. CDR1 is LNHDA and CDR2 is SQIVND in the germline V gene (reference sequence). This CDR3 has 11 residues.

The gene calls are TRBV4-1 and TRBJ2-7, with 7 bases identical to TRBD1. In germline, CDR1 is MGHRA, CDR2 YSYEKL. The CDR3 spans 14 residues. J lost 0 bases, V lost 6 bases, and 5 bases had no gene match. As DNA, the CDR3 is TGCGCCAGCAGAGGGACAGAGAGCTCCTACGAGCAGTACTTC. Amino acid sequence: CASRGTESSYEQYF.

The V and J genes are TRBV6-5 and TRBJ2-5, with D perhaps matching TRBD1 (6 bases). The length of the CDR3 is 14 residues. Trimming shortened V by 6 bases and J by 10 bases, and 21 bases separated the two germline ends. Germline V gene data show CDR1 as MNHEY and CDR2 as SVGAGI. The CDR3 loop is CASSLQRGTMDQYF. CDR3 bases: TGTGCCAGCAGCCTCCAGAGGGGGACCATGGACCAGTACTTC.

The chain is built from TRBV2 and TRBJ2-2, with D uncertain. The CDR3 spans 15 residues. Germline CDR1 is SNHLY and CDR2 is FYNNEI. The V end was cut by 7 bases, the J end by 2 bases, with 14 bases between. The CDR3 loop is CASTSRLDNTGELFF. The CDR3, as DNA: TGTGCCAGCACAAGCCGACTGGACAACACCGGGGAGCTGTTTTTT.

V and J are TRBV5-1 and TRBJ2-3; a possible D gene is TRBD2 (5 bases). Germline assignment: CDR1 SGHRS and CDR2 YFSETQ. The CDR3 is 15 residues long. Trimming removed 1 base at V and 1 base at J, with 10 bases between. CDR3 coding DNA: TGCGCCAGCAGCTTGCCCAGCGGTCGCACAGATACGCAGTATTTT. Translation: CASSLPSGRTDTQYF.

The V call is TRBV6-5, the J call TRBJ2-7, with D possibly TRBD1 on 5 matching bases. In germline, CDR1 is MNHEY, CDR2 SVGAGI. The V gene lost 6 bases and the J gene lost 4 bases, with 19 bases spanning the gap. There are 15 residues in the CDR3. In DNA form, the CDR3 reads TGTGCCAGCAGATCTCCAGGCAGGGTCAGATACGAGCAGTACTTC. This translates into CASRSPGRVRYEQYF.

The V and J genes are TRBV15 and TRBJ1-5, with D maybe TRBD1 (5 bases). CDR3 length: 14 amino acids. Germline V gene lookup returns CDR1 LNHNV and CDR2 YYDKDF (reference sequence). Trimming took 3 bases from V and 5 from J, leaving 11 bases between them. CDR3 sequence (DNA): TGTGCCACCAGCAGGGGTCGGGGGGATCAGCCCCAGCATTTT. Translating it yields CATSRGRGDQPQHF.